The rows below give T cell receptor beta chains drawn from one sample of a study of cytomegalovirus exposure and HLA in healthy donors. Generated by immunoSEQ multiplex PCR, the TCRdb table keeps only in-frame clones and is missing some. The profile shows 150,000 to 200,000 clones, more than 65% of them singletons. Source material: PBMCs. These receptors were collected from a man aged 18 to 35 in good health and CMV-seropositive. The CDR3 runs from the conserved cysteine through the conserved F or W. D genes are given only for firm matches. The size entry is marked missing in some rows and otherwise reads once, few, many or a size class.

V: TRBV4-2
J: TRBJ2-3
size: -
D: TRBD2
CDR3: CASSQDYGGAGTDTQYF
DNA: TGTGCCAGCAGCCAAGATTACGGGGGGGCCGGGACAGATACGCAGTATTTT

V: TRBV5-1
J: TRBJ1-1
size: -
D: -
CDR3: CASSLYRANTEAFF
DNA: TGCGCCAGCAGCTTGTACAGGGCCAACACTGAAGCTTTCTTT

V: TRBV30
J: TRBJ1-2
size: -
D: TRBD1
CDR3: CAWRSQGEYGYTF
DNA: TGTGCCTGGAGAAGCCAGGGGGAATATGGCTACACCTTC

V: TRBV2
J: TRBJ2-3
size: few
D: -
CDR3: CASIQQGLGTDTQYF
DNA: TGTGCCAGCATCCAACAGGGTCTAGGCACAGATACGCAGTATTTT

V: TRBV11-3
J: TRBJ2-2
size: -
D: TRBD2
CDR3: CASSLALAGEWNTGELFF
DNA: TGTGCCAGCAGCTTAGCACTAGCGGGAGAGTGGAACACCGGGGAGCTGTTTTTT

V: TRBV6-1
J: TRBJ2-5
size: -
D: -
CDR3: CASSERGQETQYF
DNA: TGTGCCAGCAGTGAAAGGGGGCAAGAGACCCAGTACTTC

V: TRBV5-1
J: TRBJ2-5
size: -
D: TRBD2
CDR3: CASSLSGTNQETQYF
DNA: TGCGCCAGCAGCCTATCCGGGACTAACCAAGAGACCCAGTACTTC

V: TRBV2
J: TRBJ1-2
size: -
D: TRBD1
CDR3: CASSDTGGTAEDYGYTF
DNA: TGTGCCAGCAGCGACACAGGGGGCACCGCCGAAGACTATGGCTACACCTTC

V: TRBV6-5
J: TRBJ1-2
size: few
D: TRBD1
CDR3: CASSPAGTANGYTF
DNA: TGTGCCAGCAGCCCCGCCGGGACAGCAAATGGCTACACCTTC

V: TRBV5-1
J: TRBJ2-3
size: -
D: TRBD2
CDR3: CASSVTTSGRAQDTQYF
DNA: TGCGCCAGCAGCGTAACCACTAGCGGGAGGGCCCAAGATACGCAGTATTTT

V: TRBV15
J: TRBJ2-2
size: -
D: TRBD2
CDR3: CATSGRLAGGRDTGELFF
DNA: TGTGCCACCAGCGGCAGACTAGCGGGGGGGCGGGACACCGGGGAGCTGTTTTTT